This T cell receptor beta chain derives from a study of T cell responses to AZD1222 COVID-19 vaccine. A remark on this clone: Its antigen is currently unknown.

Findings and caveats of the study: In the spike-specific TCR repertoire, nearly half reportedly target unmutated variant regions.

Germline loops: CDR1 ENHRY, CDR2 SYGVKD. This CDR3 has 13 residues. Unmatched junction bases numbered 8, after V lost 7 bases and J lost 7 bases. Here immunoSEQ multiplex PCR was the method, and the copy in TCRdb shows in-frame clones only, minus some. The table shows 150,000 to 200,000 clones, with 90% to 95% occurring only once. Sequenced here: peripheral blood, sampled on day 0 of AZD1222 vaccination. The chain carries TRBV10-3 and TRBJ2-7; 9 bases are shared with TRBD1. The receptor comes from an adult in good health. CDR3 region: CAIMLQGAGEQYF. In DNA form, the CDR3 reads TGTGCCATCATGCTACAGGGGGCAGGGGAGCAGTACTTC.